This T cell receptor beta chain stems from a study of T cells in Graves' hyperthyroidism and ophthalmopathy. RNA transcripts gave rise to amplified TCR beta CDR3 regions. The HTBI primer set drove a first-round RT-PCR of the TCR CDR3. TCRdb reprocessed the multiplex PCR reads with MiXCR, giving one entry per CDR3 protein. The sample has 400,000 to 550,000 distinct CDR3 sequences; roughly 14% are singletons. Worth noting for this clonotype: Antigen specificity is unknown.

General study points: Onset of ophthalmopathy came a median 6.5 months after the model predicted it. Expanded thyroid clonotypes (above 0.001) were mostly also found in blood.

The V gene's germline CDR1 is KGHDR and CDR2 SFDVKD. The CDR3 has 14 amino acids. V was clipped by 1 base and J by 4 bases, with 8 bases between them. It was considered stable Graves' hyperthyroidism when ophthalmopathy did not progress within 18 months. Fresh 10 ml peripheral blood yielded PBMCs. The rearrangement uses TRBV24-1 and TRBJ2-3; maybe TRBD2 (5 bases). Sequences were obtained from blood. The TCR sequence derives from a woman aged 18-29 years with Graves' hyperthyroidism. As DNA, the CDR3 is TGTGCCACCAGTGATTTCGCGGGCCCAGATACGCAGTATTTT. Translated: CATSDFAGPDTQYF.